These T cell receptor beta chains were read from a single sample in a study of shared clonotypes between healthy human individuals. Clones were sequenced by immunoSEQ multiplex PCR, and TCRdb holds only the in-frame ones, with some missing. Of about a million clones in the sample, roughly 80% were seen once. Sequenced input: memory CD4+ T cells from PBMCs. These TCRs come from a young man in good health. Some clones in this sample may be carry-over from other donors' samples. Each CDR3 is given with its conserved first and last residue. D genes are given only for firm matches. The listing skips clone size in some rows; elsewhere it reads once, few, many or a size class.

TRBJ1-2 few TRBV19 TRBD1 CASRKAGGIYGYTF TGTGCCAGTAGGAAGGCAGGGGGTATCTATGGCTACACCTTC
TRBJ1-4 . TRBV27 TRBD1 CASSWTGRTNEKLFF TGTGCCAGCAGTTGGACAGGGAGAACTAATGAAAAACTGTTTTTT
TRBJ2-5 . TRBV5-6 TRBD2 CASSLIGRAQETQYF TGTGCCAGCAGCTTGATCGGGAGGGCCCAAGAGACCCAGTACTTC
TRBJ2-2 . TRBV28 TRBD2 CASEGTGAGGTGELFF TGTGCCAGCGAGGGGACTGGAGCGGGGGGAACCGGGGAGCTGTTTTTT
TRBJ2-4 . TRBV27 . CASMSWRAKNIQYF TGTGCCAGCATGTCCTGGCGAGCCAAAAACATTCAGTACTTC
TRBJ2-7 many TRBV2 . CATNTGSYEQYF TGTGCCACGAATACAGGGAGCTACGAGCAGTACTTC
TRBJ2-7 . TRBV7-8 TRBD1 CASSSNRDRRNEQYF TGTGCCAGCAGCTCTAACCGGGACAGGCGCAACGAGCAGTACTTC
TRBJ2-1 . TRBV5-4 TRBD2 CASSSGATSGRANEQFF TGTGCCAGCAGCTCTGGGGCGACTAGCGGGAGGGCCAATGAGCAGTTCTTC
TRBJ2-2 . TRBV28 TRBD2 CASSLRGRANTGELFF TGTGCCAGCAGTTTACGCGGGAGGGCGAACACCGGGGAGCTGTTTTTT
TRBJ2-7 . TRBV29-1 . CSVGLDSDEQYF TGCAGCGTTGGCCTCGATAGTGACGAGCAGTACTTC
TRBJ1-3 . TRBV11-2 TRBD1 CASSFHSGTGNTIYF TGTGCCAGCAGCTTCCACTCCGGGACAGGGAACACCATATATTTT
TRBJ2-7 . TRBV7-2 . CASSWNRGGYEQYF TGTGCCAGCAGCTGGAACAGGGGGGGTTACGAGCAGTACTTC
TRBJ1-1 . TRBV2 . CASSTQNTEAFF TGTGCCAGCAGCACACAGAACACTGAAGCTTTCTTT
TRBJ2-5 . TRBV7-6 . CASSSLTGETQYF TGTGCCAGCAGCTCCCTTACAGGAGAGACCCAGTACTTC
TRBJ1-2 . TRBV5-5 . CASSLRTDYGYTF TGTGCCAGCAGCTTGAGGACAGACTATGGCTACACCTTC
TRBJ1-2 . TRBV6-1 . CASYKGYGYTF TGTGCCAGCTACAAGGGGTATGGCTACACCTTC
TRBJ1-3 once TRBV28 . CASSRYSGNTIYF TGTGCCAGCAGCCGATACTCTGGAAACACCATATATTTT
TRBJ2-5 once TRBV6-4 TRBD1 CASSERWDRGSETQYF TGTGCCAGCAGTGAAAGGTGGGACAGGGGTTCGGAGACCCAGTACTTC
TRBJ2-3 . TRBV7-3 TRBD2 CASSLSSGGRGYTQYF TGTGCCAGCAGCTTATCTAGCGGGGGCCGCGGTTATACGCAGTATTTT
TRBJ2-7 many TRBV7-8 . CASSHGGGEQYF TGTGCCAGCAGCCACGGGGGCGGCGAGCAGTACTTC
TRBJ2-7 . TRBV6-1 TRBD2 CASGVAGGGEQYF TGTGCCTCGGGTGTAGCGGGAGGAGGTGAGCAGTACTTC
TRBJ2-1 . TRBV10-3 TRBD2 CAISSGGRTYNEQFF TGTGCCATCTCCTCGGGCGGGAGGACCTACAATGAGCAGTTCTTC
TRBJ2-7 . TRBV2 . CASSHPASEQYF TGTGCCAGCTCTCATCCAGCTAGCGAGCAGTACTTC
TRBJ2-3 few TRBV7-2 . CASSLRPIGDTQYF TGTGCCAGCAGCTTGCGGCCGATTGGAGATACGCAGTATTTT
TRBJ1-1 once TRBV18 . CASSPPAREGAFF TGTGCCAGCTCACCACCTGCTCGGGAGGGAGCTTTCTTT
TRBJ2-3 . TRBV5-1 TRBD2 CASSLDLADRTDTQYF TGCGCCAGCAGCTTGGATCTAGCGGATCGCACAGATACGCAGTATTTT
TRBJ2-7 . TRBV25-1 . CASGDRRTKTYEQYF TGTGCCAGCGGTGACAGGCGGACAAAAACCTACGAGCAGTACTTC
TRBJ2-7 once TRBV11-2 . CASAGQKLGQYF TGTGCCAGCGCGGGACAGAAACTCGGGCAGTACTTC
TRBJ1-5 . TRBV21-1 . CANPHGTDPNQPQHF TGTGCCAACCCACATGGGACAGACCCTAATCAGCCCCAGCATTTT
TRBJ2-5 . TRBV12-5 TRBD1 CASSPTGGGGTQYF TGTGCTAGTTCCCCGACAGGGGGAGGGGGGACCCAGTACTTC